Included here is one T cell receptor beta chain sequence, with context. Its antigen remains unknown. Different DNA sequences within this sample yield the same CDR3. The record originates from a study of radiotherapy plus CTLA-4 blockade in lung cancer. Background on the study: Patients showed objective responses in about 20% of cases and disease control in more than 25%. General study findings and limits: Reported findings show early blood T cell clone dynamics, with interferon-beta, best predicted response. In blood, after radiotherapy plus ipilimumab, tumor-derived TCR clones expanded.

This CDR3 contains 13 residues. Per the germline V gene, CDR1 is KGHSH and CDR2 is LQKENI. With V trimmed by 5 bases and J by 5 bases, 5 bases remained unmatched. Sequenced by immunoSEQ multiplex PCR; TCRdb stores in-frame clones only, minus some. The sample has some 90,000 clones; around 85% are singletons. The receptor was derived from a human donor with non-small cell lung cancer who had a partial response to radiotherapy plus ipilimumab. The genes are TRBV18 and TRBJ1-1; 7 bases are shared with TRBD1. The sequences come from peripheral blood, collected from a patient treated with radiotherapy plus ipilimumab. The CDR3 here is CASSRQGGTEAFF. The DNA of the CDR3 is TGTGCCAGCTCAAGACAGGGAGGTACTGAAGCTTTCTTT.